Presented here are 21 T cell receptor beta chains from one specimen sequenced in a study of blood T cell repertoires in COVID-19. TCRdb's table, derived via immunoSEQ multiplex PCR, lists solely in-frame clones and lacks some. Found here are some 220,000 clones, 65% to 85% of them singletons; the top ten hold roughly 13%. Sequenced: peripheral blood. The receptors were gathered from a human donor in a cohort sampled during active COVID-19.

The rearrangement links TRBV20-1 to TRBJ2-5, with TRBD1 identical over 7 bases. Germline V lookup: CDR1 DFQATT, CDR2 SNEGSKA (reference sequence). The CDR3 spans 10 residues. CDR3 DNA sequence: TGCGCCCCGACAGGGGAGACCCAGTACTTC. Residues: CAPTGETQYF.

The chain couples TRBV24-1 to TRBJ2-3; perhaps TRBD2 as D (6 bases). This CDR3 spans 16 amino acids. CDR1 KGHDR and CDR2 SFDVKD come from the germline V gene. Trimming stripped 1 base from V and 1 base from J, with 11 bases between. CDR3 sequence (DNA): TGTGCCACCAGTGATTTTGCGGGGCTGGGCACAGATACGCAGTATTTT. Its protein product is CATSDFAGLGTDTQYF.

Only one count was recorded for this clone. V is TRBV7-9 and J is TRBJ2-2; 12 positions agree with TRBD2. The CDR3 spans 17 residues. J lost 0 bases, V lost 4 bases, and 3 bases had no gene match. Germline CDR1 SEHNR, CDR2 FQNEAQ (reference sequence). The DNA of the CDR3 is TGTGCCAGCAGCTCCTGGACTAGCGGGGCGAACACCGGGGAGCTGTTTTTT. This encodes CASSSWTSGANTGELFF.

The chain recombines TRBV12-5 with TRBJ2-1; 10 nucleotides line up with TRBD2. The V and J ends lost 1 base and 7 bases, in that order; junction bases with no gene match: 7. The CDR3 runs to 16 residues. Looked up from germline, CDR1 is LGHNT and CDR2 is FRNRAP. The CDR3 nucleotides are TGTGCTAGTGGTTTGGCGCTAGCGGGAGTGACGAATGAGCAGTTCTTC. Protein product: CASGLALAGVTNEQFF.

The J gene is TRBJ2-5, the V gene TRBV5-1, with 8 bases that match TRBD1. The CDR3 sequence is 15 residues long. The germline CDR1 and CDR2 sequences are SGHRS and YFSETQ. The trim removed 4 bases at V and 4 bases at J, leaving 9 bases unmatched. The DNA of the CDR3 is TGCGCCAGCAGCGAAGGACAGGGTGGAACAGAGACCCAGTACTTC. Its protein product is CASSEGQGGTETQYF.

The gene calls are TRBV19 and TRBJ1-1, with TRBD1 as a possible D gene (5 bases). The V end was cut by 5 bases, the J end by 6 bases, with 16 bases between. CDR1 is LNHDA and CDR2 is SQIVND in the germline V gene (reference sequence). This CDR3 spans 14 amino acids. The chain's CDR3 is CASSGGVGDSEAFF. DNA of the CDR3: TGTGCCAGTAGTGGGGGTGTGGGGGACTCTGAAGCTTTCTTT.

Here the CDR3 DNA reads TGCGCCAGCAGCAGGACAGGGTCGGACACAGATACGCAGTATTTT. Translating gives CASSRTGSDTDTQYF. The V call is TRBV5-1, the J call TRBJ2-3; TRBD1 matches at 8 bases. The V gene's germline CDR1 is SGHRS and CDR2 YFSETQ. This CDR3 spans 15 amino acids. Unmatched junction bases numbered 6, after V lost 4 bases and J lost 2 bases.

The gene calls are TRBV15 and TRBJ2-7; D possibly corresponds to TRBD2 (5 bases). The germline CDR1 and CDR2 sequences are LNHNV and YYDKDF (reference sequence). CDR3 size: 13 residues. The ends were cut back, 3 bases at V and 6 bases at J, with 12 bases in the middle. CDR3 region: CATSSPGSAEQYF. CDR3 DNA sequence: TGTGCCACCAGCAGTCCGGGAAGCGCCGAGCAGTACTTC.

The chain is built from TRBV7-2 and TRBJ1-2; maybe TRBD1 (6 bases). The CDR3 extends over 14 amino acids. The V end was cut by 6 bases, the J end by 0 bases, with 11 bases between. Germline V gives CDR1 SGHTA, CDR2 FQGNSA. The CDR3 here is CASRNRATNYGYTF. CDR3 coding DNA: TGTGCCAGCAGGAACAGGGCCACTAACTATGGCTACACCTTC.

The genes are TRBV10-3 and TRBJ1-5; tentatively, D is TRBD1 (5 bases). CDR1 is ENHRY and CDR2 is SYGVKD in the germline V gene. V was clipped by 5 bases and J by 7 bases, with 15 bases between them. The CDR3 runs 14 residues. This CDR3 is CAISPRVEGQPQHF. DNA of the CDR3: TGTGCCATCAGTCCCAGGGTGGAAGGGCAGCCCCAGCATTTT.

The V gene is TRBV7-2, the J gene TRBJ1-2; D is possibly TRBD1 (5 bases). CDR3 length: 14 residues. Trimming pared 5 bases from V and 1 base from J, leaving 11 bases between. CDR1 SGHTA and CDR2 FQGNSA come from the germline V gene. The CDR3: CASSPTADNYGYTF. CDR3 DNA sequence: TGTGCCAGCAGCCCGACAGCCGATAACTATGGCTACACCTTC.

The genes are TRBV12-3 or TRBV12-4 and TRBJ2-4; TRBD2 is a possible D gene (6 bases). The CDR3 spans 12 residues. The V and J ends lost 4 bases and 13 bases respectively, with 14 bases between them. The CDR3 is CASSWPGSQQYF. The CDR3 nucleotides read TGTGCCAGCAGTTGGCCCGGGAGTCAACAGTACTTC.

This chain joins TRBV29-1 and TRBJ1-4, with D perhaps matching TRBD1 (6 bases). Germline loops: CDR1 SQVTM, CDR2 ANQGSEA. The CDR3 runs to 14 residues. The CDR3 loop is CGALVGATNEKLFF. For the CDR3, the DNA is TGCGGAGCGTTAGTGGGGGCGACTAATGAAAAACTGTTTTTT.

J is TRBJ2-3 and V is TRBV11-3; 10 bases line up with TRBD2. CDR1 is SGHNT, CDR2 YENEEA, per germline. V shed 5 bases and J 1 base; nucleotides not matched to a gene: 6. This CDR3 region has 16 residues. The CDR3 loop is CASSTTGTSGTDTQYF. As DNA, the CDR3 is TGTGCCAGCAGCACAACGGGGACTAGCGGCACAGATACGCAGTATTTT.

This chain links TRBV29-1 with TRBJ1-1, with 7 bases identical to TRBD1. J lost 1 base, V lost 7 bases, and 6 bases had no gene match. Germline assignment: CDR1 SQVTM and CDR2 ANQGSEA. The CDR3 covers 13 residues. The CDR3 region is CSDRQGSNTEAFF. The DNA of the CDR3 is TGCAGCGATAGACAGGGCTCGAACACTGAAGCTTTCTTT.

In this sample, this clone turned up once. The CDR3 nucleotides are TGTGCCAGCAGCCAAGGGGCTAGCGGGGGTCAAGAGACCCAGTACTTC. Protein: CASSQGASGGQETQYF. The chain recombines TRBV4-2 with TRBJ2-5, with TRBD2 matching over 10 bases. Germline V gene data show CDR1 as LGHNA and CDR2 as YNFKEQ. Trimming at V came to 1 base and at J to 2 bases, leaving 4 bases not matched to a gene. The CDR3 runs to 16 residues.

This clone has a handful of counts. The chain combines TRBV28 with TRBJ1-2, with 8 bases fitting TRBD1. With V trimmed by 6 bases and J by 10 bases, 10 bases remained unmatched. The length of the CDR3 is 13 residues. Germline V gene sequence: CDR1 MDHEN, CDR2 SYDVKM. DNA for the CDR3: TGTGCCAGCAGCTGGGGGGACAGGTCTCTCTACACCTTC. It codes for CASSWGDRSLYTF.

The J gene is TRBJ1-2, the V gene TRBV5-5; 7 bases line up with TRBD1. CDR1 and CDR2 (germline): SGHKS, YYEKEE (reference sequence). This CDR3 has 16 amino acids. Trimming cost V 1 base and J 2 bases; bases outside gene matches: 8. The DNA of the CDR3 is TGTGCCAGCAGCTTGTCGGGCAGGGGGGCAAACTATGGCTACACCTTC. Amino acids: CASSLSGRGANYGYTF.

This clone was seen repeatedly, ten times or more. V and J are TRBV7-8 and TRBJ2-1; the D gene is possibly TRBD1 (5 bases). CDR1 is SGHVS and CDR2 is FQNEAQ in the germline V gene. Trimming took 2 bases from V and 14 from J, leaving 13 bases between them. The CDR3 is made up of 12 amino acids. The CDR3 loop is CASSLSQDTKFF. In DNA, the CDR3 is TGTGCCAGCAGCTTAAGTCAGGACACGAAGTTCTTC. Full variable domain (outside the CDR3, taken from reference TRBV7-8 and TRBJ2-1): GAGVSQSPRYKVAKRGQDVALRCDPISGHVSLFWYQQALGQGPEFLTYFQNEAQLDKSGLPSDRFFAERPEGSVSTLKIQRTQQEDSAVYLCASSLSQDTKFFGPGTRLTVL.

The chain employs TRBV9 and TRBJ2-2; 7 bases agree with TRBD2. The CDR3 spans 16 residues. Losses at the gene ends were 3 bases for V and 0 bases for J; bases not matched to a gene: 5. The V gene's germline CDR1 is SGDLS and CDR2 YYNGEE. CDR3 nucleotides: TGTGCCAGCAGCGCCCCGGGGGGAACGAACACCGGGGAGCTGTTTTTT. This codes for CASSAPGGTNTGELFF.

The chain combines TRBV28 with TRBJ2-1; tentative D call: TRBD2 (7 bases). Germline V gene data show CDR1 as MDHEN and CDR2 as SYDVKM. There are 14 residues in the CDR3. The V gene lost 7 bases and the J gene lost 8 bases, with 18 bases spanning the gap. The CDR3 is CASTYSFGGHEQFF. The CDR3 DNA follows: TGTGCCAGCACCTACAGTTTCGGGGGGCATGAGCAGTTCTTC.